This T cell receptor (beta chain) appears in the sequencing data of a study of blood T cells in healthy people across ages. Study results and limitations: Per-million-T-cell TCR beta diversity fell roughly linearly with age. Shifts in expanded clonotypes may have been confounded by donor CMV status, which was unknown.

Each sample yielded at least 7 million isolated PBMCs. A second PCR, run for about 6 to 11 cycles, used a sample-barcoded 5' primer plus a J-beta primer mix. Researchers report that each sample yielded at least 2.5 million CDR3-containing paired-end reads. TCRdb reprocessed the 5' RACE reads via MiXCR and lists one record per CDR3 protein. The sample lists under 2 million distinct CDR3 sequences, 30% to 40% occurring once. This clonotype has at least ten counts. Its antigen is as yet unknown. The ends were cut back, 1 base at V and 3 bases at J, with 8 bases in the middle. This CDR3 spans 14 amino acids. Germline V lookup: CDR1 LGHDT, CDR2 YNNKEL (reference sequence).

The chain uses TRBV3-1 and TRBJ2-3; D gene ambiguous. Sequencing was done on a sample of blood. The source of this sequence is a woman in her thirties in good health. Here the CDR3 reads CASSQALATDTQYF. The CDR3 region has the DNA TGTGCCAGCAGCCAAGCATTAGCTACAGATACGCAGTATTTT.